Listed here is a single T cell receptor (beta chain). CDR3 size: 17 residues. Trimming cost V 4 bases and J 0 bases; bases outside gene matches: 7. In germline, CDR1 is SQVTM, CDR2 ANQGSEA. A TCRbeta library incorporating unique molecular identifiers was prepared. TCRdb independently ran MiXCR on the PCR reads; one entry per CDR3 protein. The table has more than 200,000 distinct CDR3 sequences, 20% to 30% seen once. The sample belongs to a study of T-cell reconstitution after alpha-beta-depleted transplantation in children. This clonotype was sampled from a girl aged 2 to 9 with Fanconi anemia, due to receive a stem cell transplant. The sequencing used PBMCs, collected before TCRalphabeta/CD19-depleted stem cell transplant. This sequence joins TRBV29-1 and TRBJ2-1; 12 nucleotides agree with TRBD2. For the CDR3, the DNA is TGCAGCGTTGCCCAACTAGCGGGAGGTCCCTCCTACAATGAGCAGTTCTTC. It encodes CSVAQLAGGPSYNEQFF.